Following are 16 T cell receptor beta chains from one sample sequenced in a study of cytomegalovirus exposure and HLA in healthy donors. TCRdb keeps only in-frame clones here, not all; method: immunoSEQ multiplex PCR. The data hold 130,000 to 150,000 clones, with 88% observed a single time. The sequencing sample was made of PBMCs. The receptors were gathered from a woman under 30 in good health and CMV-seropositive.

The genes are TRBV27 and TRBJ1-1, with TRBD1 as a possible D gene (6 bases). CDR1 and CDR2 from the germline V gene are MNHEY and SMNVEV (reference sequence). The CDR3 loop spans 13 amino acids. The V gene lost 6 bases and the J gene lost 4 bases, with 12 bases spanning the gap. The CDR3 is CASRPTGLTEAFF. In DNA, the CDR3 is TGTGCCAGCAGGCCAACAGGGCTCACTGAAGCTTTCTTT.

The rearrangement joins TRBV5-5 to TRBJ2-1, with D maybe TRBD2 (5 bases). The germline gives CDR1 SGHKS, CDR2 YYEKEE (reference sequence). CDR3 length: 15 residues. The V end lost 1 base, the J end lost 6 bases, and 14 bases lay between the germline ends. The CDR3 loop is CASSLRWAEGNEQFF. CDR3 sequence (DNA): TGTGCCAGCAGCTTGCGGTGGGCAGAGGGCAATGAGCAGTTCTTC.

This chain links TRBV5-4 with TRBJ1-1; D is undetermined. The germline V gene has CDR1 SGHNT and CDR2 YYREEE (reference sequence). The germline V and J ends were trimmed by 2 bases and 6 bases, with 11 bases remaining between them. This CDR3 contains 13 residues. The CDR3 DNA follows: TGTGCCAGCAGCTTAGATAGTAGCTCTGAAGCTTTCTTT. It translates to CASSLDSSSEAFF. The variable domain in full, completed from reference TRBV5-4 and TRBJ1-1, reads ETGVTQSPTHLIKTRGQQVTLRCSSQSGHNTVSWYQQALGQGPQFIFQYYREEENGRGNFPPRFSGLQFPNYSSELNVNALELDDSALYLCASSLDSSSEAFFGQGTRLTVV.

The chain has TRBV18 and TRBJ2-1; TRBD2 matches 10 bases. Trimming took 1 base from V and 9 from J; bases not matched to a gene: 15. CDR3 length equals 18 residues. Germline V gives CDR1 KGHSH, CDR2 LQKENI. CDR3 nucleotides: TGTGCCAGCTCACCACAGGGTCTAGCGGGAGTGAAGGTCGGTGAGCAGTTCTTC. As protein: CASSPQGLAGVKVGEQFF. The full variable domain, completed using reference TRBV18 and TRBJ2-1, is NAGVMQNPRHLVRRRGQEARLRCSPMKGHSHVYWYRQLPEEGLKFMVYLQKENIIDESGMPKERFSAEFPKEGPSILRIQQVVRGDSAAYFCASSPQGLAGVKVGEQFFGPGTRLTVL.

The V gene is TRBV11-2, the J gene TRBJ1-5, with D possibly being TRBD1 (6 bases). Trimming pared 0 bases from V and 3 bases from J, leaving 9 bases between. This CDR3 is 15 amino acids long. Per the germline V gene, CDR1 is SGHAT and CDR2 is FQNNGV. The CDR3 sequence is CASSLEAGANQPQHF. Here the CDR3 DNA reads TGTGCCAGCAGCTTAGAGGCAGGGGCCAATCAGCCCCAGCATTTT. Filled out from reference TRBV11-2 and TRBJ1-5, the complete variable domain reads EAGVAQSPRYKIIEKRQSVAFWCNPISGHATLYWYQQILGQGPKLLIQFQNNGVVDDSQLPKDRFSAERLKGVDSTLKIQPAKLEDSAVYLCASSLEAGANQPQHFGDGTRLSIL.

The genes are TRBV9 and TRBJ2-5, with 8 bases aligning to TRBD2. Germline V lookup: CDR1 SGDLS, CDR2 YYNGEE. The CDR3 runs to 15 residues. The V and J ends lost 1 base and 5 bases, in that order; junction bases with no gene match: 7. The DNA of the CDR3 is TGTGCCAGCAGCGTATACGGGACTAGTGGGGAGACCCAGTACTTC. Translation: CASSVYGTSGETQYF.

The V and J genes are TRBV2 and TRBJ1-2; 8 nucleotides line up with TRBD1. Germline V gives CDR1 SNHLY, CDR2 FYNNEI. The CDR3 spans 13 residues. J lost 8 bases, V lost 4 bases, and 6 bases had no gene match. The DNA of the CDR3 is TGTGCCAGCAGTGGACAGGGGAGGGGCGGCTACACCTTC. Protein: CASSGQGRGGYTF.

The chain couples TRBV4-1 to TRBJ2-3; 8 nucleotides agree with TRBD2. V lost 0 bases to trimming and J lost 1 base; unmatched junction nucleotides: 6. This CDR3 is built from 17 residues. CDR1 is MGHRA, CDR2 YSYEKL, per germline. The CDR3 DNA follows: TGCGCCAGCAGCCAAGAGGGCGGGGGGACGGGCACAGATACGCAGTATTTT. Amino acids: CASSQEGGGTGTDTQYF.

The gene calls are TRBV28 and TRBJ2-3, with 11 positions matching TRBD2. This CDR3 has 15 amino acids. The germline V gene encodes CDR1 MDHEN and CDR2 SYDVKM. V was pared by 6 bases and J by 4 bases, with 6 bases of the junction left unmatched. The CDR3 is CASSSTSGASDTQYF. The CDR3 DNA sequence: TGTGCCAGCAGCTCGACTAGCGGGGCCTCAGATACGCAGTATTTT. The variable domain in full, completed from reference TRBV28 and TRBJ2-3, reads DVKVTQSSRYLVKRTGEKVFLECVQDMDHENMFWYRQDPGLGLRLIYFSYDVKMKEKGDIPEGYSVSREKKERFSLILESASTNQTSMYLCASSSTSGASDTQYFGPGTRLTVL.

The CDR3 coding sequence is TGTGCCAGTAGTATGGGACAGGGTCGGCGCTATGGCTACACCTTC. Residues: CASSMGQGRRYGYTF. The gene calls are TRBV19 and TRBJ1-2; 9 bases align to TRBD1. The CDR3 covers 15 residues. Trimming at V came to 3 bases and at J to 4 bases, leaving 6 bases not matched to a gene. Germline V gene data show CDR1 as LNHDA and CDR2 as SQIVND (reference sequence).

The V and J genes are TRBV7-9 and TRBJ1-2; D uncertain. The length of the CDR3 is 14 residues. Trimming took off 3 bases at V and 8 bases at J, with 16 bases between the two ends. Germline CDR1 is SEHNR and CDR2 is FQNEAQ (reference sequence). CDR3 bases: TGTGCCAGCAGCTTGGGCGGGAAGTTGTTGGGCTACACCTTC. It translates to CASSLGGKLLGYTF.

V and J are TRBV6-1 and TRBJ1-1; 8 positions agree with TRBD1. Germline V CDR1 and CDR2: MNHNS, SASEGT. The CDR3 consists of 14 residues. With V trimmed by 3 bases and J by 11 bases, 11 bases remained unmatched. The CDR3 reads CASSDTGGVNLAFF. The CDR3 DNA is TGTGCCAGCAGTGATACAGGGGGAGTGAATTTGGCTTTCTTT.

This chain connects TRBV28 to TRBJ1-1; unclear D gene. Per germline, CDR1 MDHEN and CDR2 SYDVKM. The V end was cut by 4 bases, the J end by 4 bases, with 4 bases between. CDR3 length: 11 amino acids. The CDR3 is CASSWATEAFF. As DNA, the CDR3 is TGTGCCAGCAGTTGGGCCACTGAAGCTTTCTTT.

The rearrangement links TRBV7-2 to TRBJ2-5; D might be TRBD2 (6 bases). V was cut by 0 bases and J by 3 bases, with 26 bases left in between. Germline assignment: CDR1 SGHTA and CDR2 FQGNSA. CDR3 size: 20 residues. The chain's CDR3 is CASSLASGRLTGAGEETQYF. The CDR3 nucleotides are TGTGCCAGCAGCTTAGCGAGCGGGCGCTTAACCGGGGCCGGGGAAGAGACCCAGTACTTC.

The chain employs TRBV7-9 and TRBJ2-3, with 9 bases lining up with TRBD2. The ends lost 6 bases at V and 3 bases at J; junction bases unmatched: 16. Germline CDR1 reads SEHNR; CDR2 reads FQNEAQ (reference sequence). The CDR3 is 18 amino acids. CDR3 in DNA: TGTGCCAGCAGGCCCAGGGGTAGCGGGAGTATTGTAACAGATACGCAGTATTTT. This codes for CASRPRGSGSIVTDTQYF. Supplemented by reference TRBV7-9 and TRBJ2-3, the full variable domain reads DTGVSQNPRHKITKRGQNVTFRCDPISEHNRLYWYRQTLGQGPEFLTYFQNEAQLEKSRLLSDRFSAERPKGSFSTLEIQRTEQGDSAMYLCASRPRGSGSIVTDTQYFGPGTRLTVL.

This chain links TRBV6-1 with TRBJ1-5, with 10 bases matching TRBD1. This CDR3 is built from 15 residues. The V segment lost 4 bases and the J segment 2 bases; nucleotides outside the gene matches: 2. Germline assignment: CDR1 MNHNS and CDR2 SASEGT. The CDR3 sequence is CASSGQGAGNQPQHF. The CDR3, as DNA: TGTGCCAGCAGTGGACAGGGGGCTGGCAATCAGCCCCAGCATTTT.